Each of the 17 T cell receptor beta chains below was sequenced from the same sample in a study of blood T cell repertoires in COVID-19. The data were produced by immunoSEQ multiplex PCR, yet TCRdb's version contains in-frame clones alone and is incomplete. The data show roughly 100,000 clones, 85% to 90% seen once. Sequencing was performed on peripheral blood. The source of these receptors is a man aged 45-60 years with COVID-19, enrolled during active disease.

The chain links TRBV6-5 to TRBJ1-6, with D tentatively TRBD1 (6 bases). The CDR3 has 13 amino acids. The V and J ends lost 5 bases and 19 bases respectively, with 21 bases between them. CDR1 and CDR2 (germline): MNHEY, SVGAGI. The CDR3 region is CASSNRDTGPQHF. CDR3 DNA: TGTGCCAGCAGTAACCGGGACACCGGCCCGCAGCACTTT.

This sequence joins TRBV25-1 and TRBJ1-6, with a possible D match to TRBD1 (6 bases). The CDR3 runs 15 residues. Germline-derived CDR1 and CDR2 are MGHDK and SYGVNS. The germline V and J ends were trimmed by 7 bases and 8 bases, with 18 bases remaining between them. Written as DNA, the CDR3 is TGTGCCAGCAATAACGCCTGGGGGCCCTATTCACCCCTCCACTTT. Translated: CASNNAWGPYSPLHF.

In nucleotides, the CDR3 is TGCGCCAGCAGCTTCACAGGAAGTTCAACCTACGAGCAGTACTTC. Amino acid sequence: CASSFTGSSTYEQYF. The chain uses TRBV5-1 and TRBJ2-7; D may be TRBD1 (5 bases). Germline CDR1 and CDR2: SGHRS and YFSETQ. The CDR3 contains 15 residues. V was shortened by 2 bases and J by 2 bases, with 14 bases between the two germline ends.

The J gene is TRBJ2-6, the V gene TRBV6-6; D remains ambiguous. The CDR3 is 16 residues long. The V gene's germline CDR1 is MNHNY and CDR2 SVGAGI (reference sequence). Trimming took 0 bases from V and 4 from J, leaving 10 bases between them. The CDR3 coding sequence is TGTGCCAGCAGTTACTCGAACGGTGTCGGGGCCAACGTCCTGACTTTC. Translating gives CASSYSNGVGANVLTF.

This clone was counted between two and nine times. The chain links TRBV28 to TRBJ1-2; D possibly corresponds to TRBD1 (5 bases). Germline values: CDR1 MDHEN, CDR2 SYDVKM. Trimming removed 2 bases from V and 8 bases from J, with 9 bases in between. The CDR3 is 12 amino acids. CDR3 in DNA: TGTGCCAGCAGTTTAAGGGGTTTAGGCTACACCTTC. This sequence encodes CASSLRGLGYTF.

The rearrangement joins TRBV29-1 to TRBJ2-7, with 14 bases identical to TRBD2. With 1 base clipped from V and 3 bases from J, the junction kept 8 bases outside the gene matches. The V gene's germline CDR1 is SQVTM and CDR2 ANQGSEA. The CDR3 is 17 amino acids. CDR3 nucleotide sequence: TGCAGCGTTGAAGGAATGGGACTAGCGGGGGAACACTACGAGCAGTACTTC. The encoded protein is CSVEGMGLAGEHYEQYF.

The chain has TRBV3-1 (or the pseudogene TRBV3-2) and TRBJ2-2; tentatively, D is TRBD1 (6 bases). Trimming left V 8 bases short and J 4 bases short, with 14 bases between. The V gene's germline CDR1 is LGHDT and CDR2 YNNKEL (reference sequence). This CDR3 comprises 14 residues. The CDR3 sequence is CASGAQGLTGELFF. The DNA for the CDR3 is TGTGCCAGCGGGGCACAGGGCCTCACCGGGGAGCTGTTTTTT.

This clone was counted between two and nine times. This chain connects TRBV2 to TRBJ2-5; D remains unclear. The CDR3 covers 14 residues. The ends were cut back, 4 bases at V and 3 bases at J, with 12 bases in the middle. Germline V gives CDR1 SNHLY, CDR2 FYNNEI. DNA for the CDR3: TGTGCCAGCAGTGCCGAGTTACCTAAAGAGACCCAGTACTTC. As protein: CASSAELPKETQYF.

The CDR3 nucleotides are TGTGCCAGCAGTTACCCGGGACACGGACATTCACCCCTCCACTTT. It yields the protein CASSYPGHGHSPLHF. The chain is built from TRBV6-2 or TRBV6-3 and TRBJ1-6; D might be TRBD1 (6 bases). Germline CDR1 is MNHEY and CDR2 is SVGEGT. The length of the CDR3 is 15 residues. V gave up 2 bases and J gave up 8 bases, with 13 bases separating them.

CDR3 amino acids: CASSSRGVAKNIQYF. The CDR3 DNA sequence: TGTGCCAGCAGTAGCAGGGGGGTGGCCAAAAACATTCAGTACTTC. The rearrangement links TRBV27 to TRBJ2-4; TRBD1 is a possible D gene (7 bases). The V gene lost 5 bases and the J gene lost 1 base, with 12 bases spanning the gap. CDR3 size: 15 residues. Germline V gene lookup returns CDR1 MNHEY and CDR2 SMNVEV (reference sequence).

This chain links TRBV12-3 or TRBV12-4 with TRBJ1-5, with a tentative D call TRBD1 (5 bases). The CDR3 spans 13 residues. V dropped 7 bases and J dropped 6 bases, with 13 bases sitting between them. As DNA, the CDR3 is TGTGCCAGCACCCGGGGGGGTGGTCAGCCCCAGCATTTT. It specifies CASTRGGGQPQHF.

This sequence joins TRBV5-4 and TRBJ2-7; D unresolved. This CDR3 has 15 amino acids. Looked up from germline, CDR1 is SGHNT and CDR2 is YYREEE (reference sequence). The ends were cut back, 3 bases at V and 1 base at J, with 14 bases in the middle. CDR3 sequence: CASSSRQARSYEQYF. The DNA of the CDR3 is TGTGCCAGCAGCTCACGGCAGGCCCGATCCTACGAGCAGTACTTC.

The chain uses TRBV10-3 and TRBJ1-2; 7 nucleotides line up with TRBD1. V gave up 0 bases and J gave up 5 bases; unmatched junction bases: 6. The CDR3 consists of 15 residues. Germline assignment: CDR1 ENHRY and CDR2 SYGVKD. The CDR3 spells CAISESTGDPYGYTF. The CDR3 bases are TGTGCCATCAGTGAGTCAACAGGGGATCCTTATGGCTACACCTTC.

The J gene is TRBJ1-4, the V gene TRBV5-1; D gene unclear. CDR3 length equals 14 residues. The germline V gene has CDR1 SGHRS and CDR2 YFSETQ. Trimming took 0 bases from V and 8 from J, leaving 11 bases between them. CDR3 sequence: CASSLDGLREKLFF. CDR3 in DNA: TGCGCCAGCAGCTTGGACGGACTGCGAGAAAAACTGTTTTTT. The full variable domain, completed using reference TRBV5-1 and TRBJ1-4, is KAGVTQTPRYLIKTRGQQVTLSCSPISGHRSVSWYQQTPGQGLQFLFEYFSETQRNKGNFPGRFSGRQFSNSRSEMNVSTLELGDSALYLCASSLDGLREKLFFGSGTQLSVL.

This chain links TRBV14 with TRBJ2-7; 8 positions match TRBD1. CDR3 size: 14 residues. Germline CDR1 and CDR2: SGHDN and FVKESK. V shed 4 bases and J 3 bases; nucleotides not matched to a gene: 5. CDR3 residues: CASSPGQGYYEQYF. The CDR3, as DNA: TGTGCCAGCAGCCCCGGACAGGGCTACTACGAGCAGTACTTC.

V and J are TRBV12-3 or TRBV12-4 and TRBJ2-7, with D perhaps matching TRBD2 (5 bases). V was clipped by 3 bases and J by 3 bases, with 9 bases between them. The CDR3 contains 13 residues. This CDR3 is CASSFSGNYEQYF. In nucleotides, the CDR3 is TGTGCCAGCAGTTTTTCCGGGAACTACGAGCAGTACTTC.

The rearrangement links TRBV23-1 to TRBJ2-5, with a tentative D call TRBD1 (5 bases). TRBV23-1 is an ORF for which the function is uncertain. The CDR3 extends over 15 amino acids. V lost 2 bases, J lost 7 bases, and 17 bases lay in between. The chain's CDR3 is CASSQRNRQRGTQYF. In DNA, the CDR3 is TGCGCCAGCAGTCAAAGGAACCGGCAAAGGGGGACCCAGTACTTC.